The 5 T cell receptor beta chains listed next were all sequenced from one sample in a study of spatial heterogeneity in lung cancer. TCRdb used MiXCR to reprocess the 5' RACE reads, holding one entry per CDR3 protein. The data show approximately 20,000 distinct CDR3 sequences, approximately 4.2% seen once. Time point described: sample taken at primary tumor resection. Sequencing was performed on PBMCs, taken at surgery. These receptors were obtained from a male donor with early-stage non-small cell lung cancer.

This clonotype has at least ten counts. The chain employs TRBV15 and TRBJ2-1; D is possibly TRBD2 (5 bases). The V and J ends lost 0 bases and 9 bases respectively, with 21 bases between them. Looked up from germline, CDR1 is LNHNV and CDR2 is YYDKDF (reference sequence). The CDR3 contains 17 residues. The CDR3 protein is CATSRDSTGRWSPEQFF. CDR3 sequence (DNA): TGTGCCACCAGCAGAGATTCAACGGGAAGGTGGAGTCCTGAGCAGTTCTTC.

V is TRBV23-1 and J is TRBJ1-5; D remains ambiguous. TRBV23-1 is an ORF; its function is uncertain. V was clipped by 3 bases and J by 5 bases, with 8 bases between them. CDR3 length equals 13 residues. Here the CDR3 reads CASSQTNYQPQHF. In DNA form, the CDR3 reads TGCGCCAGCAGTCAGACTAATTATCAGCCCCAGCATTTT.

This clonotype was seen at least ten times. V is TRBV7-2 and J is TRBJ1-1; no reliable D call. In germline, CDR1 is SGHTA, CDR2 FQGNSA. CDR3 length: 14 amino acids. Trimming cost V 1 base and J 5 bases, with 11 bases left between them. CDR3: CASSLGRGATEAFF. The CDR3 DNA sequence: TGTGCCAGCAGCTTAGGTCGGGGAGCGACTGAAGCTTTCTTT.

This clonotype occurred many times. The chain recombines TRBV12-3 or TRBV12-4 with TRBJ1-1; D possibly corresponds to TRBD1 (5 bases). Trimming took 3 bases from V and 7 from J, leaving 12 bases between them. The CDR3 consists of 13 residues. The CDR3 DNA reads as TGTGCCAGCAGTTTCACCCGGGACGGTGAAGCTTTCTTT. This encodes CASSFTRDGEAFF.

This clonotype was picked up a small number of times. This chain uses TRBV7-2 with TRBJ2-1, with D perhaps matching TRBD1 (5 bases). The length of the CDR3 is 18 residues. Germline V gene data show CDR1 as SGHTA and CDR2 as FQGNSA. Trimming took 5 bases from V and 5 from J, leaving 25 bases between them. The CDR3 nucleotides read TGTGCCAGCAGCCAGGGAAGCTTAGGACCCCGACCCCACAATGAGCAGTTCTTC. Encoded protein: CASSQGSLGPRPHNEQFF.